The rows below give T cell receptor beta chains drawn from one sample of a study of breast tumors, draining lymph nodes, adjacent tissues. TCRdb re-analysed the multiplex PCR reads in MiXCR, keeping a single row per CDR3 protein. The sample lists fewer than 200,000 distinct CDR3 sequences, roughly a third seen once, with about 3.7% in the top ten. Sequenced sample: axillary lymph node tissue. The receptors derive from a female donor with breast cancer. Some clones in this sample may be carry-over from other donors' samples. The CDR3 runs from the conserved cysteine through the conserved F or W. Fields, in order: D gene, J gene, V gene, clone size, CDR3 protein, CDR3 DNA. D genes are given only for firm matches. Part of the rows lack a size; the others show once, few, many or a class for expanded clones.

TRBD1 TRBJ2-3 TRBV7-9 many CVSNDRGKGDTQYF TGTGTCAGCAATGACAGGGGAAAAGGAGATACGCAGTATTTT
- TRBJ2-3 TRBV5-1 many CASSLALDTQYF TGCGCCAGCAGCTTGGCTCTGGATACGCAGTATTTT
- TRBJ2-7 TRBV6-2/TRBV6-3 many CASRLSYEQYF TGTGCCAGCCGACTTTCCTACGAGCAGTACTTC
TRBD2 TRBJ2-3 TRBV20-1 many CSAASGGRTDTQYF TGCAGTGCTGCTAGCGGGGGGCGCACAGATACGCAGTATTTT
TRBD1 TRBJ1-6 TRBV18 many CASSPPTGESPLHF TGTGCCAGCTCACCACCAACAGGGGAGTCACCCCTCCACTTT
- TRBJ2-1 TRBV5-1 - CASSLLGYNEQFF TGCGCCAGCAGCTTGCTAGGCTACAATGAGCAGTTCTTC
TRBD2 TRBJ2-5 TRBV6-5 - CASSYGLVRGAGETQYF TGTGCCAGCAGTTACGGACTAGTTCGGGGCGCAGGCGAGACCCAGTACTTC
TRBD1 TRBJ2-7 TRBV30 many CAWNTGTGGNSEQYF TGTGCCTGGAATACCGGGACAGGGGGAAACAGCGAGCAGTACTTC
- TRBJ1-2 TRBV4-2 many CASSQEERLTGGYTF TGTGCCAGCAGCCAAGAAGAGCGCCTGACCGGGGGCTACACCTTC
- TRBJ2-1 TRBV27 once CASRDLYNEQSF TGTGCCAGTCGGGACCTATACAATGAGCAATCCTTC
TRBD1 TRBJ1-1 TRBV15 - CATSRGTGEGTGAFF TGTGCCACCAGCAGAGGGACAGGGGAGGGCACTGGAGCTTTCTTT
- TRBJ2-2 TRBV5-1 - CASSLVWRGNTGELFF TGCGCCAGCAGCTTGGTTTGGAGGGGGAACACCGGGGAGCTGTTTTTT
- TRBJ1-1 TRBV20-1 few CSANPGFRGAEAFF TGCAGTGCGAATCCGGGTTTTAGGGGCGCTGAAGCTTTCTTT
TRBD1 TRBJ1-2 TRBV5-1 many CASSLVRTGNAGYTF TGCGCCAGCAGCTTGGTCCGGACAGGGAACGCTGGCTACACCTTC
TRBD1 TRBJ2-7 TRBV10-1 many CASSGTGRHEQYF TGCGCCAGCAGTGGGACAGGGAGGCACGAGCAGTACTTC
TRBD2 TRBJ2-7 TRBV15 - CATSLAGLSYEQYF TGTGCCACCAGCCTAGCGGGGCTCTCCTACGAGCAGTACTTC
- TRBJ1-3 TRBV24-1 many CATSDLSEISESGNTIYF TGTGCCACCAGTGATCTCAGCGAGATCTCGGAGTCTGGAAACACCATATATTTT
TRBD2 TRBJ2-2 TRBV10-2 - CARRTGGSGTGELFF TGCGCCAGAAGGACTGGCGGGAGCGGCACCGGGGAACTGTTTTTT
- TRBJ1-4 TRBV6-5 - CASSPSGGASFEKLFF TGTGCCAGCAGTCCTAGCGGGGGGGCGTCTTTCGAAAAACTGTTTTTT
- TRBJ1-1 TRBV6-5 - CASSYSGQPVFF TGTGCCAGCAGTTACTCCGGACAGCCTGTTTTCTTT
- TRBJ2-3 TRBV20-1 once CSASPLFRQSADTQYF TGCAGTGCTTCCCCCCTCTTTAGACAATCGGCAGATACGCAGTATTTT
- TRBJ2-7 TRBV28 many CASSQNRQYF TGTGCCAGCAGTCAAAATCGGCAGTACTTC
TRBD2 TRBJ2-1 TRBV6-5 many CAPANPSGLAGVDEQFF TGTGCCCCAGCCAACCCATCAGGACTAGCGGGAGTGGATGAGCAGTTCTTC